A selection of T cell receptor beta chains follows, all from one sample in a study of tumor-infiltrating lymphocytes in localized non-small cell lung cancer. TCRdb's copy holds only in-frame clones and misses some; the assay was immunoSEQ multiplex PCR. The sample has 9,500 or so clones, 65% to 80% seen once. Sequenced: uninvolved lung tissue not adjacent to the tumor. These receptors originate from a human donor with non-small cell lung cancer. CDR3s include the opening cysteine and the closing phenylalanine or tryptophan.

CASSASGSYDTQYF,TRBV19
CASSFQGGGETQYF,TRBV7-2
CASSQDMWVNTEAFF,TRBV4-3
CASSPRPRSGYTF,TRBV7-9
CASSLRQDNGYTF,TRBV28
CASSYREGYEQYF,TRBV6-5
CASSLGHKRLLGLTEAFF,TRBV28
CASSPPAGDLYNEQFF,TRBV7-9
CASSSSGGAGDTQYF,TRBV7-7
CASSFGAGSYGYTF,TRBV19
CAGSAGAGANVLTF,TRBV5-6
CASSLGGSDTEQFF,TRBV7-9
CASSSFPGLETGELFF,TRBV4-1
CASSLGPTGGETQYF,TRBV5-5
CASSAGSRYQETQYF,TRBV9
CASLKTGSYEQYF,TRBV19
CASSRSPDHSSYNEQFF,TRBV4-3
CASGNNANQRTQYF,TRBV27
CASSSPGLAVAEQYF,TRBV7-2
CASSPRYSNEQFF,TRBV19
CASSIGAPVYEQYF,TRBV19
CASSQDSVKTQYF,TRBV4-1
CASSQVRPSYNEQFF,TRBV4-2
CASSFQGTWRGYTF,TRBV28
CASSPVAGDTDTQYF,TRBV4-1
CASSLGREAFF,TRBV11-2